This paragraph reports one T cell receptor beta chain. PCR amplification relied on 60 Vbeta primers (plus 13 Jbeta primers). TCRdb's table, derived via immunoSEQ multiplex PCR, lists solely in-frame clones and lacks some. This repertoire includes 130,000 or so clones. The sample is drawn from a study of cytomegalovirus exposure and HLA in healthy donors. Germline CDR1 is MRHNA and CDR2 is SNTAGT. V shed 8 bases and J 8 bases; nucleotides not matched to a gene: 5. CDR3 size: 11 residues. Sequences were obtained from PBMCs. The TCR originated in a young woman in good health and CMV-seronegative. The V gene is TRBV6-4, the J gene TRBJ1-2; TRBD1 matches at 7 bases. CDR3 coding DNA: TGTGCCAGCTGGGCAGGGGGGGGCTACACCTTC. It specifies CASWAGGGYTF.